The subject of this entry is one T cell receptor beta chain. As yet, its antigen is unknown. Stated treatment: approximately 9-day PBMC culture with coronavirus spike peptide pools or control peptides (ViraFEST assay). CD4+ T cells that came from the unexposed donor were collected before the COVID-19 pandemic (2011-2018). Once peptide pools had expanded antigen-specific T cells, ViraFEST sequenced TCRs. These data belong to a study of vaccination and CD4 T cells after COVID-19. Whole-study findings and limits: SARS-CoV-2-reactive clonotypes rose nonsignificantly, with the median going from approximately 21 to 38.

Cultured CD4+ T-cell DNA underwent Oncomine TCR Beta short-read sequencing. Investigators obtained genomic DNA by extraction from cultured CD4+ T cells. TCRdb passed the PCR reads through MiXCR, listing each CDR3 protein once. The repertoire holds approximately 2,300 distinct CDR3 sequences, with roughly 36% as singletons. Deletions cut 3 bases from V and 0 bases from J, with 15 bases between. The CDR3 has 16 amino acids. The V gene's germline CDR1 is DFQATT and CDR2 SNEGSKA (reference sequence). The sequencing sample was made of CD4+ T cells from blood, cultured in vitro. The clonotype comes from a human donor in good health. The gene calls are TRBV20-1 and TRBJ2-1; tentatively, D is TRBD2 (5 bases). The CDR3 spells CSARTRLGSSYNEQFF. For the CDR3, the DNA is TGCAGTGCTAGGACCCGGTTGGGGAGCTCCTACAATGAGCAGTTCTTC.